The 15 T cell receptor beta chains presented below share a single source sample, sequenced in a study of cytomegalovirus exposure and HLA in healthy donors (TCRdb year 2017). The library was made by the immunoSEQ multiplex PCR assay. For the multiplex PCR, a mixture combining 60 forward primers for TCR Vbeta segments and 13 reverse primers for TCR Jbeta segments was used. Not all clones reach the TCRdb copy of this immuneACCESS table, which keeps in-frame sequences only. Checked studies attribute under half of the gap to unresolved V genes and leave the rest unexplained. This sample lists 120,000 to 150,000 clones; 75% to 80% were detected once. The ten largest clones capture around 1.7% of the sample. The sequenced sample was PBMCs. All receptors come from a woman aged 25 to 45 in good health and CMV-seronegative.

The chain has TRBV18 and TRBJ1-2; D gene unclear. V lost 3 bases and J lost 8, with 7 bases in between. CDR3 length: 11 amino acids. Germline CDR1 and CDR2: KGHSH and LQKENI. The CDR3 reads CASSPQAGYTF. DNA for the CDR3: TGTGCCAGCTCACCTCAAGCCGGCTACACCTTC.

The genes are TRBV5-1 and TRBJ1-3, with TRBD1 matching over 8 bases. J lost 3 bases, V lost 7 bases, and 6 bases had no gene match. There are 14 residues in the CDR3. Germline V gene sequence: CDR1 SGHRS, CDR2 YFSETQ. The CDR3 coding sequence is TGCGCCAGCCGCGACAGGGGAAGTGGAAACACCATATATTTT. This sequence encodes CASRDRGSGNTIYF.

The chain uses TRBV13 and TRBJ2-3; 12 bases are a match to TRBD2. Trimming cost V 0 bases and J 0 bases; bases outside gene matches: 7. Germline loops: CDR1 PRHDT, CDR2 FYEKMQ (reference sequence). This CDR3 is built from 19 residues. CDR3 region: CASSLGRLAGALSTDTQYF. The CDR3 DNA reads as TGTGCCAGCAGCTTAGGACGACTAGCGGGGGCCCTAAGCACAGATACGCAGTATTTT.

This clone was picked up one time. The chain has TRBV5-6 and TRBJ1-2; no clear D. Germline CDR1 is SGHDT and CDR2 is YYEEEE. The CDR3 consists of 14 residues. The ends were cut back, 1 base at V and 7 bases at J, with 14 bases in the middle. The CDR3 region is CASSLSGAPGGYTF. CDR3 DNA: TGTGCCAGCAGCTTGTCGGGAGCCCCGGGTGGCTACACCTTC. The whole variable domain, remainder taken from reference TRBV5-6 and TRBJ1-2, is DAGVTQSPTHLIKTRGQQVTLRCSPKSGHDTVSWYQQALGQGPQFIFQYYEEEERQRGNFPDRFSGHQFPNYSSELNVNALLLGDSALYLCASSLSGAPGGYTFGSGTRLTVV.

CDR3 amino acids: CASSLGLAGDTDTQYF. In nucleotides, the CDR3 is TGTGCCAGCAGCTTAGGACTAGCGGGGGACACAGATACGCAGTATTTT. J is TRBJ2-3 and V is TRBV11-3; TRBD2 matches at 12 bases. V dropped 1 base and J dropped 2; count of bases not matched to a gene: 1. Germline loops: CDR1 SGHNT, CDR2 YENEEA. The CDR3 has 16 residues.

The chain links TRBV6-5 to TRBJ2-2; D not resolved. The CDR3 consists of 14 residues. Trimming pared 0 bases from V and 5 bases from J, leaving 7 bases between. Germline loops: CDR1 MNHEY, CDR2 SVGAGI. CDR3 coding DNA: TGTGCCAGCAGTTACTCCAGACTTACCGGGGAGCTGTTTTTT. It yields the protein CASSYSRLTGELFF.

The V and J genes are TRBV19 and TRBJ1-6; tentative D call: TRBD1 (6 bases). Germline CDR1 and CDR2: LNHDA and SQIVND (reference sequence). The CDR3 runs to 13 residues. Trimming took off 6 bases at V and 13 bases at J, with 16 bases between the two ends. The CDR3: CASRSAGAMPLHF. The CDR3 coding sequence is TGTGCCAGTAGATCGGCAGGGGCCATGCCCCTCCACTTT.

CDR3 DNA: TGTGCCAGCAGCTGGGAGGAGAATTCACCCCTCCACTTT. Amino acid sequence: CASSWEENSPLHF. The chain is built from TRBV5-6 and TRBJ1-6; D is uncertain. The CDR3 runs 13 residues. CDR1 and CDR2 (germline): SGHDT, YYEEEE. The V gene lost 3 bases and the J gene lost 7 bases, with 8 bases spanning the gap.

The chain is built from TRBV29-1 and TRBJ1-2; 11 nucleotides match TRBD1. Germline assignment: CDR1 SQVTM and CDR2 ANQGSEA. The junction had 9 bases not matched to a gene; V was cut back by 6 bases and J by 6 bases. The CDR3 loop spans 14 amino acids. CDR3 region: CSVLPWTGGNGYTF. The CDR3 nucleotides read TGCAGCGTCTTACCCTGGACAGGGGGCAATGGCTACACCTTC.

The V call is TRBV6-5, the J call TRBJ2-1; possibly TRBD1 for D (5 bases). This CDR3 comprises 15 residues. Per the germline V gene, CDR1 is MNHEY and CDR2 is SVGAGI. Trimming cost V 1 base and J 8 bases, with 15 bases left between them. The CDR3 reads CASSYFPGSRDEQFF. CDR3 in DNA: TGTGCCAGCAGTTACTTCCCAGGGTCTAGGGATGAGCAGTTCTTC.

The chain employs TRBV4-3 and TRBJ1-6, with 7 bases lining up with TRBD1. The V and J ends lost 0 bases and 5 bases, in that order; junction bases with no gene match: 1. This CDR3 comprises 15 residues. CDR1 LGHNA and CDR2 YSLEER come from the germline V gene. CDR3 amino acids: CASSQDGTDNSPLHF. Here the CDR3 DNA reads TGCGCCAGCAGCCAAGACGGGACAGATAATTCACCCCTCCACTTT.

This rearrangement joins TRBV15 to TRBJ1-6, with D perhaps matching TRBD1 (5 bases). The germline V and J ends were trimmed by 1 base and 5 bases, with 9 bases remaining between them. The CDR3 contains 15 residues. The V gene's germline CDR1 is LNHNV and CDR2 YYDKDF (reference sequence). CDR3 coding DNA: TGTGCCACCAGCAGAGGTCAGGGTAATAATTCACCCCTCCACTTT. It encodes CATSRGQGNNSPLHF.

This chain connects TRBV19 to TRBJ1-2; 8 bases map to TRBD1. V was pared by 0 bases and J by 5 bases, with 11 bases of the junction left unmatched. CDR3 size: 17 residues. Germline V gives CDR1 LNHDA, CDR2 SQIVND (reference sequence). The CDR3 DNA sequence: TGTGCCAGTAGTATAGATCTACAGGGGGATTCTCCTTATGGCTACACCTTC. Protein sequence: CASSIDLQGDSPYGYTF.

This clone was counted only a few times. The chain links TRBV28 to TRBJ1-5; D not certain. V lost 4 bases to trimming and J lost 4 bases, with 14 bases between them. This CDR3 spans 15 amino acids. CDR1 MDHEN and CDR2 SYDVKM come from the germline V gene. In DNA, the CDR3 is TGTGCCAGCAGTTCCACCTTTGAAGAGAATCAGCCCCAGCATTTT. Translating it yields CASSSTFEENQPQHF.

The rearrangement joins TRBV6-1 to TRBJ2-2; the D gene is possibly TRBD1 (5 bases). The germline V gene has CDR1 MNHNS and CDR2 SASEGT. The CDR3 contains 14 residues. V was trimmed by 8 bases and J by 6 bases, leaving 16 bases between them. CDR3 sequence reads: CASLPPGYAGELFF. The CDR3 nucleotides read TGTGCCAGCCTCCCCCCAGGGTACGCCGGGGAGCTGTTTTTT.